The 13 T cell receptor beta chains below come from one sample, sequenced in a study of cytomegalovirus exposure and HLA in healthy donors. Amplification used 60 Vbeta primers and 13 Jbeta primers. Generated by immunoSEQ multiplex PCR, the TCRdb table keeps only in-frame clones and is missing some. The sample has around 150,000 clones; approximately 80% are singletons. Sequencing was performed on PBMCs. The receptors derive from a man aged 25-45 years in good health and CMV-seronegative.

The chain recombines TRBV18 with TRBJ2-2; TRBD1 aligns across 7 bases. Germline CDR1 reads KGHSH; CDR2 reads LQKENI. Trimming took 4 bases from V and 1 from J; bases not matched to a gene: 9. The CDR3 spans 17 residues. The CDR3 bases are TGTGCCAGCTCACTCAACTCGACAGGGATGAACACCGGGGAGCTGTTTTTT. It translates to CASSLNSTGMNTGELFF.

This chain uses TRBV11-3 with TRBJ2-3; D possibly corresponds to TRBD2 (6 bases). This CDR3 has 14 amino acids. Germline loops: CDR1 SGHNT, CDR2 YENEEA. Trimming cost V 3 bases and J 1 base, with 8 bases left between them. CDR3: CASSFGGGTDTQYF. As DNA, the CDR3 is TGTGCCAGCAGCTTCGGCGGGGGCACAGATACGCAGTATTTT. The complete variable domain, with remaining parts taken from reference TRBV11-3 and TRBJ2-3, reads EAGVVQSPRYKIIEKKQPVAFWCNPISGHNTLYWYLQNLGQGPELLIRYENEEAVDDSQLPKDRFSAERLKGVDSTLKIQPAELGDSAVYLCASSFGGGTDTQYFGPGTRLTVL.

The genes are TRBV2 and TRBJ2-7; TRBD1 might be the D (6 bases). Germline CDR1 reads SNHLY; CDR2 reads FYNNEI. V lost 5 bases, J lost 3 bases, and 11 bases lay in between. The CDR3 totals 13 residues. The CDR3 DNA sequence: TGTGCCAGCAGTTACGACAGGTACTACGAGCAGTACTTC. It yields the protein CASSYDRYYEQYF. Full variable domain (missing parts from reference TRBV2 and TRBJ2-7): EPEVTQTPSHQVTQMGQEVILRCVPISNHLYFYWYRQILGQKVEFLVSFYNNEISEKSEIFDDQFSVERPDGSNFTLKIRSTKLEDSAMYFCASSYDRYYEQYFGPGTRLTVT.

This chain links TRBV10-1 with TRBJ1-4; 12 bases align to TRBD1. CDR1 is WNHNN, CDR2 SYGVQD, per germline (reference sequence). With V trimmed by 10 bases and J by 8 bases, 5 bases remained unmatched. The CDR3 runs to 13 residues. The CDR3, as DNA: TGCGCCACCCGGGACAGGGGGCAAGAAAAACTGTTTTTT. As protein: CATRDRGQEKLFF.

With respect to this clone: A read error may produce the germline difference seen at one junction end. This chain joins TRBV30 and TRBJ2-7; 9 bases map to TRBD2. Germline V gene lookup returns CDR1 GTSNPN and CDR2 SVGIG (reference sequence). CDR3 size: 13 residues. The chain's CDR3 is CAWSVPPGTSWTF. CDR3 DNA sequence: TGTGCCTGGAGTGTACCCCCCGGGACTAGCTGGACGTTC.

The chain has TRBV7-8 and TRBJ2-5, with 9 nucleotides matching TRBD1. The ends lost 7 bases at V and 5 bases at J; junction bases unmatched: 8. Germline V gene data show CDR1 as SGHVS and CDR2 as FQNEAQ. The CDR3 runs to 14 residues. The DNA of the CDR3 is TGTGCCAGCATCCTGGGGACAGGGAGCGAGACCCAGTACTTC. It translates to CASILGTGSETQYF.

The count of this clone is one. CDR3: CASSTTWNTEAFF. CDR3 coding DNA: TGTGCCAGCAGTACAACGTGGAACACTGAAGCTTTCTTT. This chain uses TRBV28 with TRBJ1-1; D is uncertain. V dropped 5 bases and J dropped 1 base, with 8 bases sitting between them. The CDR3 runs to 13 residues. CDR1 and CDR2 from the germline V gene are MDHEN and SYDVKM.

The chain links TRBV9 to TRBJ1-1; a weak D match, TRBD1 (5 bases). The CDR3 loop spans 14 amino acids. V was cut by 0 bases and J by 1 base, with 7 bases left in between. CDR1 and CDR2 from the germline V gene are SGDLS and YYNGEE. The CDR3 DNA reads TGTGCCAGCAGCGTAGGAGGACAGAACACTGAAGCTTTCTTT. As protein: CASSVGGQNTEAFF.

This clone was counted at least ten times. The rearrangement uses TRBV6-1 and TRBJ2-7; 11 bases map to TRBD1. Per germline, CDR1 MNHNS and CDR2 SASEGT. The V gene end was trimmed by 1 base and the J gene end by 3 bases; junction bases not matched to a gene: 2. The CDR3 runs 15 residues. The CDR3 bases are TGTGCCAGCAGTGAAGACGGGACAGGGGGCTACGAGCAGTACTTC. Translation gives CASSEDGTGGYEQYF.

This chain joins TRBV9 and TRBJ2-7; 7 bases map to TRBD1. J gave up 0 bases and V 4 bases, and 7 bases lay outside the gene matches. Per the germline V gene, CDR1 is SGDLS and CDR2 is YYNGEE. The CDR3 length is 15 residues. As DNA, the CDR3 is TGTGCCAGCAGCAAACGCAGGGGGACCTCCTACGAGCAGTACTTC. Its translation: CASSKRRGTSYEQYF.

This clone was observed a few times. The chain carries TRBV4-1 and TRBJ2-7; 8 positions match TRBD2. From germline, CDR1 is MGHRA and CDR2 YSYEKL. The CDR3 length is 15 residues. With V trimmed by 6 bases and J by 9 bases, 16 bases remained unmatched. The CDR3 protein is CASSSGTSRGWGQYF. For the CDR3, the DNA is TGCGCCAGCAGTTCTGGGACTAGTCGCGGGTGGGGGCAGTACTTC.

The gene calls are TRBV19 and TRBJ2-7, with TRBD1 as a possible D gene (6 bases). CDR1 LNHDA and CDR2 SQIVND come from the germline V gene (reference sequence). There are 15 residues in the CDR3. The V end lost 6 bases, the J end lost 0 bases, and 15 bases lay between the germline ends. CDR3 in DNA: TGTGCCAGTAGGTCGATGACAGGTGTCTCCTACGAGCAGTACTTC. Translated: CASRSMTGVSYEQYF.

V and J are TRBV7-8 and TRBJ2-1; 9 nucleotides line up with TRBD2. Germline CDR1 is SGHVS and CDR2 is FQNEAQ. The length of the CDR3 is 12 residues. V was clipped by 2 bases and J by 15 bases; unmatched bases: 5. CDR3 loop: CASSLLAGNVFF. The CDR3 DNA sequence: TGTGCCAGCAGCTTACTAGCGGGAAATGTGTTCTTC. The variable domain in full, with the rest retrieved from reference TRBV7-8 and TRBJ2-1, is GAGVSQSPRYKVAKRGQDVALRCDPISGHVSLFWYQQALGQGPEFLTYFQNEAQLDKSGLPSDRFFAERPEGSVSTLKIQRTQQEDSAVYLCASSLLAGNVFFGPGTRLTVL.